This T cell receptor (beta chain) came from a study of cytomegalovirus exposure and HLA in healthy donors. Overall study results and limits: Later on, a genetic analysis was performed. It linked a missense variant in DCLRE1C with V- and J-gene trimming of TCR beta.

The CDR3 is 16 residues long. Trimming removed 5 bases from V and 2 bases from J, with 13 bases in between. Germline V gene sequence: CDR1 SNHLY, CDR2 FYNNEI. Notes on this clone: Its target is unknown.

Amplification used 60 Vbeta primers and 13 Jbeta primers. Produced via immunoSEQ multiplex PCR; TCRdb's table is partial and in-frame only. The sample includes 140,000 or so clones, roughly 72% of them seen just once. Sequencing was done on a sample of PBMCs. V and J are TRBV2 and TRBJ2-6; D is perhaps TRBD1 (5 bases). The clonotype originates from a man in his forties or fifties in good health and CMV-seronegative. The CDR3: CASSPRVVAGANVLTF. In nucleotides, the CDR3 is TGTGCCAGCAGTCCCAGGGTTGTGGCTGGGGCCAACGTCCTGACTTTC.